The present T cell receptor beta chain was sequenced within a study of memory CD8 T cells in hepatitis C reinfection. Study-level background: Samples late or after reinfection came 12 to 24 weeks post-detection.

Assay: immunoSEQ multiplex PCR; the TCRdb copy retains only in-frame clones and omits some. This table holds approximately 46,000 clones, roughly nine tenths found once. The sample's time point: late/post reinfection, 12 to 24 weeks after detection. The sorted cells went straight to TCR sequencing with no prior in vitro expansion. This clonotype originated in a man aged 18 to 35 with hepatitis C virus infection. Sequenced input: naive CD8+ T cells sorted from blood.

The CDR3 loop reads CASSMPFPGYQPQHF. The CDR3 nucleotides read TGTGCCAGTAGTATGCCCTTTCCAGGATATCAGCCCCAGCATTTT. The gene calls are TRBV19 and TRBJ1-5; D call uncertain. Germline CDR1 and CDR2: LNHDA and SQIVND (reference sequence). Trimming shortened V by 3 bases and J by 5 bases, and 14 bases separated the two germline ends. This CDR3 spans 15 amino acids. The whole variable domain, remainder taken from reference TRBV19 and TRBJ1-5, is DGGITQSPKYLFRKEGQNVTLSCEQNLNHDAMYWYRQDPGQGLRLIYYSQIVNDFQKGDIAEGYSVSREKKESFPLTVTSAQKNPTAFYLCASSMPFPGYQPQHFGDGTRLSIL.